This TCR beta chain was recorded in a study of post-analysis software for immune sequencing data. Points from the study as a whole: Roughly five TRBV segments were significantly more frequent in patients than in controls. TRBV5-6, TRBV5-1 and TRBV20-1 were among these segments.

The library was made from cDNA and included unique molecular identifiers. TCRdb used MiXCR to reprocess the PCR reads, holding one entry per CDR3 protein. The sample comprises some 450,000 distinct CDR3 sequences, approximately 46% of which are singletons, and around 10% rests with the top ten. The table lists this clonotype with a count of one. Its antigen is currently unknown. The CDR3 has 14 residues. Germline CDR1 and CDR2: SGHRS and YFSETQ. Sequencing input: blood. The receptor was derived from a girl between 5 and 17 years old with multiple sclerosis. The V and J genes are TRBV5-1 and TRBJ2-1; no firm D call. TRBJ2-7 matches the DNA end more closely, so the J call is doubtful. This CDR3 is CASSLASEYNEQYF. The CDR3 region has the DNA TGCGCCAGCAGCTTGGCTTCCGAATACAATGAGCAGTACTTC.